The 17 T cell receptor beta chains presented below share a single source sample, sequenced in a study of memory CD4+ T cells and cytomegalovirus serostatus. Repertoires were generated with immunoSEQ multiplex PCR, while TCRdb's copy carries only in-frame clones and drops some. Of about 39,000 clones in the sample, over 65% are singletons; the top ten hold about 0.8%. The sort gate was single viable CD3+CD4+CD8-CD45RO+ cells for memory CD4+ T cells. The sequencing input was memory CD4+ T cells from blood. All receptors derive from an adult in good health and CMV-seronegative.

The chain links TRBV5-6 to TRBJ1-5, with no clear D. The CDR3 loop spans 14 amino acids. Trimming took off 4 bases at V and 1 base at J, with 9 bases between the two ends. CDR1 is SGHDT and CDR2 is YYEEEE in the germline V gene. Here the CDR3 reads CASSQTWSNQPQHF. The CDR3 DNA reads as TGTGCCAGCAGCCAGACATGGAGCAATCAGCCCCAGCATTTT. The full variable domain, its missing parts supplied by reference TRBV5-6 and TRBJ1-5, is DAGVTQSPTHLIKTRGQQVTLRCSPKSGHDTVSWYQQALGQGPQFIFQYYEEEERQRGNFPDRFSGHQFPNYSSELNVNALLLGDSALYLCASSQTWSNQPQHFGDGTRLSIL.

The chain employs TRBV5-1 and TRBJ2-3, with D possibly matching TRBD2 (6 bases). The germline gives CDR1 SGHRS, CDR2 YFSETQ. CDR3 length: 15 amino acids. The ends were cut back, 0 bases at V and 6 bases at J, with 14 bases in the middle. CDR3 coding DNA: TGCGCCAGCAGCTTGGCCGGTTCACGGGGGGATACGCAGTATTTT. Protein: CASSLAGSRGDTQYF.

The chain couples TRBV6-1 to TRBJ1-2; a possible D gene is TRBD1 (6 bases). Germline CDR1 reads MNHNS; CDR2 reads SASEGT. V dropped 6 bases and J dropped 2 bases, with 10 bases sitting between them. The CDR3 sequence is 13 residues long. The CDR3 region has the DNA TGTGCCAGCAGGACCGGACAGAACTATGGCTACACCTTC. Protein: CASRTGQNYGYTF.

The CDR3 protein is CASSRLPDRGVETQYF. The CDR3 coding sequence is TGTGCCAGCAGCCGCCTCCCGGACAGGGGTGTGGAGACCCAGTACTTC. V usage is TRBV7-6 and J usage is TRBJ2-5; 9 bases fit TRBD1. Trimming at V came to 5 bases and at J to 5 bases, leaving 12 bases not matched to a gene. The CDR3 consists of 16 residues. Germline CDR1 is SGHVS and CDR2 is FNYEAQ.

This clone has only one observation. This chain uses TRBV7-6 with TRBJ2-7; TRBD1 agrees at 9 bases. V lost 5 bases to trimming and J lost 3 bases; unmatched junction nucleotides: 8. Germline assignment: CDR1 SGHVS and CDR2 FNYEAQ. This CDR3 has 15 amino acids. This chain's CDR3 is CASSPGTGKSYEQYF. CDR3 bases: TGTGCCAGCAGCCCCGGGACAGGGAAGAGCTACGAGCAGTACTTC.

CDR3 in amino acids: CASSLGGLAGVYNEQFF. For the CDR3, the DNA is TGTGCCAGCAGCTTAGGGGGACTAGCAGGGGTCTACAATGAGCAGTTCTTC. This chain links TRBV11-2 with TRBJ2-1; 9 bases align to TRBD2. This CDR3 contains 17 residues. J gave up 3 bases and V 1 base, and 7 bases lay outside the gene matches. Germline assignment: CDR1 SGHAT and CDR2 FQNNGV. The full variable domain, its missing parts supplied by reference TRBV11-2 and TRBJ2-1, is EAGVAQSPRYKIIEKRQSVAFWCNPISGHATLYWYQQILGQGPKLLIQFQNNGVVDDSQLPKDRFSAERLKGVDSTLKIQPAKLEDSAVYLCASSLGGLAGVYNEQFFGPGTRLTVL.

The chain employs TRBV7-2 and TRBJ2-5, with D perhaps matching TRBD2 (5 bases). With 1 base removed from V and 5 bases from J, the gap between germline ends came to 11 bases. The germline V gene has CDR1 SGHTA and CDR2 FQGNSA. This CDR3 contains 14 residues. CDR3 protein: CASSLGLGGETQYF. The CDR3 region has the DNA TGTGCCAGCAGCTTAGGACTGGGCGGGGAGACCCAGTACTTC.

The chain carries TRBV12-5 and TRBJ1-1, with D perhaps matching TRBD1 (5 bases). V lost 2 bases, J lost 7 bases, and 20 bases lay in between. Per germline, CDR1 LGHNT and CDR2 FRNRAP. The CDR3 sequence is 16 residues long. The DNA for the CDR3 is TGTGCTAGTGGTTTGAGGAGTGGGTCTCGGGACTATGAAGCTTTCTTT. Residues: CASGLRSGSRDYEAFF.

The chain couples TRBV2 to TRBJ2-5; a possible D gene is TRBD1 (6 bases). Germline CDR1 and CDR2: SNHLY and FYNNEI. V was shortened by 6 bases and J by 2 bases, with 16 bases between the two germline ends. CDR3 length: 15 residues. CDR3 DNA: TGTGCCAGCAGATCCGGGACATACGAGCAAGAGACCCAGTACTTC. Amino acid sequence: CASRSGTYEQETQYF.

J is TRBJ2-7 and V is TRBV19; D is possibly TRBD1 or TRBD2 (6 bases each). V lost 2 bases to trimming and J lost 5 bases, with 22 bases between them. The germline V gene has CDR1 LNHDA and CDR2 SQIVND (reference sequence). CDR3 length: 17 amino acids. CDR3 nucleotides: TGTGCCAGTAGTATAAGGGCCTTTTTCGGGGGCGGTGACGAGCAGTACTTC. This translates into CASSIRAFFGGGDEQYF.

This clone was seen only once. The V and J genes are TRBV11-2 and TRBJ1-5; D call uncertain. Germline CDR1 SGHAT, CDR2 FQNNGV. The CDR3 covers 15 residues. Trimming removed 0 bases from V and 4 bases from J, with 10 bases in between. The CDR3 region has the DNA TGTGCCAGCAGCTTAGAAATGGCTGGGAATCAGCCCCAGCATTTT. Residues: CASSLEMAGNQPQHF.

The chain joins TRBV20-1 to TRBJ2-4; TRBD1 is a possible D gene (6 bases). The V end lost 6 bases, the J end lost 4 bases, and 7 bases lay between the germline ends. The CDR3 loop spans 11 amino acids. CDR1 DFQATT and CDR2 SNEGSKA come from the germline V gene (reference sequence). The CDR3: CSAGQKNIQYF. The CDR3 nucleotides read TGCAGTGCAGGACAGAAAAACATTCAGTACTTC.

The chain recombines TRBV6-6 with TRBJ2-7; D might be TRBD1 or TRBD2, each matching 5 bases. The germline CDR1 and CDR2 sequences are MNHNY and SVGAGI (reference sequence). V lost 0 bases to trimming and J lost 4 bases, with 10 bases between them. The CDR3 is 14 amino acids. The CDR3 sequence is CASSYSEGRYEQYF. The CDR3 bases are TGTGCCAGCAGTTACTCAGAGGGACGATACGAGCAGTACTTC.

The V gene is TRBV9, the J gene TRBJ1-4, with D tentatively TRBD1 (6 bases). Germline-derived CDR1 and CDR2 are SGDLS and YYNGEE. CDR3 length equals 16 residues. The V end lost 3 bases, the J end lost 7 bases, and 19 bases lay between the germline ends. The CDR3 DNA is TGTGCCAGCAGCGCGATTCCGGGACAATCATCTGAAAAACTGTTTTTT. As protein: CASSAIPGQSSEKLFF.

The genes are TRBV7-3 and TRBJ2-3, with 8 bases that match TRBD2. The CDR3 spans 13 residues. V shed 2 bases, J shed 9 bases, and the junction held 4 bases outside the gene matches. Looked up from germline, CDR1 is SGHTA and CDR2 is FQGTGA. The DNA for the CDR3 is TGTGCCAGCAGCTTATCGCGGGGGGACACGCAGTATTTT. Residues: CASSLSRGDTQYF.

V usage is TRBV11-2 and J usage is TRBJ2-2; TRBD1 matches 7 bases. The CDR3 contains 16 residues. V was pared by 2 bases and J by 5 bases, with 8 bases of the junction left unmatched. Germline V gene sequence: CDR1 SGHAT, CDR2 FQNNGV. The chain's CDR3 is CASSLSTGVATGELFF. The CDR3 nucleotides are TGTGCCAGCAGCTTAAGTACAGGGGTGGCGACCGGGGAGCTGTTTTTT.

This clone was counted between two and nine times. This chain connects TRBV11-2 to TRBJ2-3; 7 bases match TRBD1. The CDR3 runs to 14 residues. V was clipped by 4 bases and J by 5 bases; unmatched bases: 6. The germline CDR1 and CDR2 sequences are SGHAT and FQNNGV. CDR3 protein: CASSSRAGGDTQYF. CDR3 coding DNA: TGTGCCAGCAGCTCCCGCGCAGGGGGAGATACGCAGTATTTT.